The rows below give T cell receptor beta chains drawn from one sample of a study of regulatory T cells in long-lasting Graves disease. TCRdb redid the calling of the multiplex PCR reads with MiXCR, one entry per CDR3 protein. The sample shows some 370,000 distinct CDR3 sequences, about 20% of them seen only once. The source was peripheral blood mononuclear cells (PBMCs), collected when the disease was refractory, from a patient treated with antithyroid drugs. Every receptor here comes from a female donor with Graves disease. Both conserved end residues are part of each CDR3. A D gene is named only where the DNA matches it firmly. Clone size is not always given. Where it is, it says once, few, many or a class for expanded clones.

clone_size: many
j_call: TRBJ2-1
v_call: TRBV2
d_call: -
cdr3_aa: CASNPGRGSYNEQFF
cdr3_nt: TGTGCCAGCAATCCGGGACGAGGCTCCTACAATGAGCAGTTCTTC

clone_size: -
j_call: TRBJ2-7
v_call: TRBV5-1
d_call: TRBD2
cdr3_aa: CASSLGVAGGSYEQYF
cdr3_nt: TGCGCCAGCAGCTTGGGCGTAGCGGGAGGATCCTACGAGCAGTACTTC

clone_size: many
j_call: TRBJ2-7
v_call: TRBV12-3/TRBV12-4
d_call: TRBD2
cdr3_aa: CASSLAPLAGDHEQYF
cdr3_nt: TGTGCCAGCAGTTTAGCCCCACTAGCGGGAGATCACGAGCAGTACTTC

clone_size: many
j_call: TRBJ1-1
v_call: TRBV30
d_call: -
cdr3_aa: CAWSLYTEAFF
cdr3_nt: TGTGCCTGGAGCCTTTACACTGAAGCTTTCTTT

clone_size: few
j_call: TRBJ1-6
v_call: TRBV3-1
d_call: -
cdr3_aa: CASSQATDNSPLHF
cdr3_nt: TGTGCCAGCAGCCAAGCGACAGATAATTCACCCCTCCACTTT

clone_size: many
j_call: TRBJ1-1
v_call: TRBV11-2
d_call: -
cdr3_aa: CASSRTDLTEAFF
cdr3_nt: TGTGCCAGCAGCAGGACAGATCTTACTGAAGCTTTCTTT

clone_size: many
j_call: TRBJ2-6
v_call: TRBV7-2
d_call: -
cdr3_aa: CASSSLGTTSGANVLTF
cdr3_nt: TGTGCCAGCAGCTCCTTAGGGACCACCTCTGGGGCCAACGTCCTGACTTTC

clone_size: -
j_call: TRBJ2-7
v_call: TRBV3-1
d_call: -
cdr3_aa: CASSQGSGTYEQYF
cdr3_nt: TGTGCCAGCAGCCAAGGGTCAGGGACCTACGAGCAGTACTTC

clone_size: many
j_call: TRBJ1-1
v_call: TRBV6-1
d_call: -
cdr3_aa: CASNKFMNTEAFF
cdr3_nt: TGTGCCAGCAACAAATTCATGAACACTGAAGCTTTCTTT

clone_size: -
j_call: TRBJ1-3
v_call: TRBV19
d_call: TRBD1
cdr3_aa: CASGPGQAAGNTIYF
cdr3_nt: TGTGCCAGTGGACCGGGACAGGCGGCTGGAAACACCATATATTTT

clone_size: few
j_call: TRBJ2-3
v_call: TRBV12-3/TRBV12-4
d_call: -
cdr3_aa: CASSFGHRFTDTQYF
cdr3_nt: TGTGCCAGCAGTTTCGGACATCGGTTCACAGATACGCAGTATTTT

clone_size: -
j_call: TRBJ1-3
v_call: TRBV6-4
d_call: TRBD1
cdr3_aa: CASSDPEDRHNHSGNTIYF
cdr3_nt: TGTGCCAGCAGTGACCCGGAGGACAGGCACAACCACTCTGGAAACACCATATATTTT

clone_size: many
j_call: TRBJ1-2
v_call: TRBV12-3/TRBV12-4
d_call: TRBD1
cdr3_aa: CASSLFDRGRDGYTF
cdr3_nt: TGTGCCAGCAGCCTCTTCGACAGGGGGCGCGATGGCTACACCTTC

clone_size: -
j_call: TRBJ1-1
v_call: TRBV9
d_call: -
cdr3_aa: CASSVGALGTEAFF
cdr3_nt: TGTGCCAGCAGCGTAGGCGCCCTCGGGACTGAAGCTTTCTTT

clone_size: many
j_call: TRBJ2-7
v_call: TRBV11-2
d_call: -
cdr3_aa: CASSRDTLGVYEQYF
cdr3_nt: TGTGCCAGCAGCCGGGACACACTCGGGGTCTACGAGCAGTACTTC

clone_size: once
j_call: TRBJ2-7
v_call: TRBV6-5
d_call: -
cdr3_aa: CASRYSGQKTYEQYF
cdr3_nt: TGTGCCAGCAGGTATTCGGGACAAAAGACCTACGAGCAGTACTTC

clone_size: many
j_call: TRBJ1-1
v_call: TRBV12-3/TRBV12-4
d_call: -
cdr3_aa: CASTLGVNTEAFF
cdr3_nt: TGTGCCAGCACCTTAGGGGTTAACACTGAAGCTTTCTTT

clone_size: -
j_call: TRBJ2-7
v_call: TRBV3-1
d_call: -
cdr3_aa: CASSQVSATTSYEQYF
cdr3_nt: TGTGCCAGCAGCCAAGTAAGCGCGACTACCTCCTACGAGCAGTACTTC

clone_size: many
j_call: TRBJ1-1
v_call: TRBV3-1
d_call: -
cdr3_aa: CASSQTGRMSTEAFF
cdr3_nt: TGTGCCAGCAGCCAGACGGGACGGATGAGCACTGAAGCTTTCTTT

clone_size: many
j_call: TRBJ2-5
v_call: TRBV20-1
d_call: -
cdr3_aa: CSARPSGETQYF
cdr3_nt: TGCAGTGCTCGCCCTTCGGGGGAGACCCAGTACTTC

clone_size: -
j_call: TRBJ2-1
v_call: TRBV14
d_call: TRBD2
cdr3_aa: CASRPSGNNEQFF
cdr3_nt: TGTGCCAGCAGGCCTAGCGGCAACAATGAGCAGTTCTTC

clone_size: -
j_call: TRBJ2-7
v_call: TRBV30
d_call: -
cdr3_aa: CAWTGLSYEQYF
cdr3_nt: TGTGCCTGGACAGGTCTCTCCTACGAGCAGTACTTC

clone_size: few
j_call: TRBJ1-6
v_call: TRBV20-1
d_call: -
cdr3_aa: CSAKGGDNSPLHF
cdr3_nt: TGCAGTGCAAAAGGGGGGGATAATTCACCCCTCCACTTT

clone_size: -
j_call: TRBJ2-7
v_call: TRBV19
d_call: -
cdr3_aa: CASSIVGPAYEQYF
cdr3_nt: TGTGCCAGTAGTATTGTGGGGCCGGCCTACGAGCAGTACTTC

clone_size: -
j_call: TRBJ1-2
v_call: TRBV7-9
d_call: TRBD1
cdr3_aa: CASSVRQGSRGYTF
cdr3_nt: TGTGCCAGCAGCGTTAGACAGGGCTCGAGAGGCTACACCTTC

clone_size: many
j_call: TRBJ2-5
v_call: TRBV20-1
d_call: TRBD2
cdr3_aa: CSARATLAETQYF
cdr3_nt: TGCAGTGCTAGAGCCACACTAGCGGAGACCCAGTACTTC

clone_size: few
j_call: TRBJ2-6
v_call: TRBV7-2
d_call: TRBD1
cdr3_aa: CASSSDRAVRRTNVLTF
cdr3_nt: TGTGCCAGCAGCTCCGACAGGGCCGTTAGGAGGACCAACGTCCTGACTTTC

clone_size: few
j_call: TRBJ2-5
v_call: TRBV24-1
d_call: -
cdr3_aa: CATSDLGREETQYF
cdr3_nt: TGTGCCACCAGTGATTTGGGTAGAGAAGAGACCCAGTACTTC

clone_size: -
j_call: TRBJ2-1
v_call: TRBV7-2
d_call: -
cdr3_aa: CASSLVWLVANEQFF
cdr3_nt: TGTGCCAGCAGCTTAGTTTGGCTAGTGGCCAATGAGCAGTTCTTC

clone_size: few
j_call: TRBJ2-2
v_call: TRBV27
d_call: TRBD1
cdr3_aa: CASSLGQGVGELFF
cdr3_nt: TGTGCCAGCAGTTTAGGACAGGGGGTGGGGGAGCTGTTTTTT

clone_size: -
j_call: TRBJ2-7
v_call: TRBV28
d_call: -
cdr3_aa: CASSFALSYEQYF
cdr3_nt: TGTGCCAGCAGTTTTGCGCTCTCCTACGAGCAGTACTTC

clone_size: large
j_call: TRBJ1-4
v_call: TRBV28
d_call: TRBD1
cdr3_aa: CASCFRDRGEKLFF
cdr3_nt: TGTGCCAGCTGTTTTAGGGACAGGGGAGAAAAACTGTTTTTT

clone_size: many
j_call: TRBJ1-2
v_call: TRBV7-2
d_call: TRBD1
cdr3_aa: CASSLPLKTGDYGYTF
cdr3_nt: TGTGCCAGCAGCTTACCACTAAAGACAGGGGACTATGGCTACACCTTC

clone_size: -
j_call: TRBJ1-6
v_call: TRBV7-6
d_call: TRBD1
cdr3_aa: CASSLQGANNNSPLHF
cdr3_nt: TGTGCCAGCAGCTTACAGGGGGCGAATAATAATTCACCCCTCCACTTT

clone_size: -
j_call: TRBJ2-1
v_call: TRBV6-1
d_call: TRBD1
cdr3_aa: CASSTGQALYNEQFF
cdr3_nt: TGTGCCAGCAGCACCGGACAGGCGCTTTACAATGAGCAGTTCTTC

clone_size: -
j_call: TRBJ1-3
v_call: TRBV7-9
d_call: -
cdr3_aa: CASSSGSGNTIYF
cdr3_nt: TGTGCCAGCAGCTCGGGCTCTGGAAACACCATATATTTT

clone_size: -
j_call: TRBJ2-2
v_call: TRBV6-1
d_call: -
cdr3_aa: CASSPGLGELFF
cdr3_nt: TGTGCCAGCAGTCCCGGACTCGGGGAGCTGTTTTTT

clone_size: -
j_call: TRBJ2-5
v_call: TRBV5-1
d_call: TRBD1
cdr3_aa: CASSSRTGVETQYF
cdr3_nt: TGCGCCAGCAGCTCAAGAACAGGGGTAGAGACCCAGTACTTC

clone_size: -
j_call: TRBJ2-7
v_call: TRBV29-1
d_call: TRBD2
cdr3_aa: CSVEGLGLYEQYF
cdr3_nt: TGCAGCGTGGAGGGACTAGGTCTCTACGAGCAGTACTTC

clone_size: many
j_call: TRBJ2-7
v_call: TRBV6-1
d_call: TRBD1
cdr3_aa: CASTRAGQGSYEQYF
cdr3_nt: TGTGCCAGCACTCGGGCGGGACAGGGCTCCTACGAGCAGTACTTC

clone_size: many
j_call: TRBJ2-5
v_call: TRBV20-1
d_call: TRBD2
cdr3_aa: CSARSGSPSGKETQYF
cdr3_nt: TGCAGTGCTAGAAGTGGATCACCTAGCGGAAAAGAGACCCAGTACTTC

clone_size: many
j_call: TRBJ2-5
v_call: TRBV7-2
d_call: -
cdr3_aa: CASSLAPGAGETQYF
cdr3_nt: TGTGCCAGCAGCTTAGCGCCGGGGGCCGGGGAGACCCAGTACTTC

clone_size: many
j_call: TRBJ1-2
v_call: TRBV6-1
d_call: -
cdr3_aa: CASSPAGVGYGYTF
cdr3_nt: TGTGCCAGCAGTCCCGCTGGGGTCGGCTATGGCTACACCTTC

clone_size: once
j_call: TRBJ2-1
v_call: TRBV10-1
d_call: -
cdr3_aa: CASSEIREEQFF
cdr3_nt: TGCGCCAGCAGTGAGATTAGAGAGGAGCAGTTCTTC

clone_size: many
j_call: TRBJ1-1
v_call: TRBV12-3/TRBV12-4
d_call: -
cdr3_aa: CASSMFGEYTEAFF
cdr3_nt: TGTGCCAGCAGTATGTTTGGGGAGTACACTGAAGCTTTCTTT

clone_size: many
j_call: TRBJ1-2
v_call: TRBV18
d_call: -
cdr3_aa: CASSPEKYYGYTF
cdr3_nt: TGTGCCAGCTCACCAGAAAAGTACTATGGCTACACCTTC

clone_size: many
j_call: TRBJ1-2
v_call: TRBV6-1
d_call: TRBD1
cdr3_aa: CASSPRSQGAVGYTF
cdr3_nt: TGTGCCAGCAGCCCTAGGTCTCAGGGGGCTGTTGGCTACACCTTC

clone_size: -
j_call: TRBJ2-6
v_call: TRBV19
d_call: -
cdr3_aa: CASSIPAGGANVLTF
cdr3_nt: TGTGCCAGTAGTATTCCGGCGGGAGGGGCCAACGTCCTGACTTTC

clone_size: few
j_call: TRBJ1-1
v_call: TRBV6-4
d_call: TRBD1
cdr3_aa: CASSDGGQGKVVF
cdr3_nt: TGTGCCAGCAGTGACGGGGGACAGGGTAAGGTCGTTTTT

clone_size: -
j_call: TRBJ1-2
v_call: TRBV4-3
d_call: -
cdr3_aa: CASSQDKGQNYGYTF
cdr3_nt: TGCGCCAGCAGCCAAGATAAGGGGCAGAACTATGGCTACACCTTC

clone_size: few
j_call: TRBJ2-1
v_call: TRBV2
d_call: -
cdr3_aa: CASGGNEQFF
cdr3_nt: TGTGCCAGCGGTGGCAATGAGCAGTTCTTC

clone_size: -
j_call: TRBJ1-1
v_call: TRBV20-1
d_call: TRBD1
cdr3_aa: CSVDRDSIKTEAFF
cdr3_nt: TGCAGCGTTGACCGGGACAGCATAAAAACTGAAGCTTTCTTT

clone_size: many
j_call: TRBJ2-1
v_call: TRBV5-1
d_call: TRBD2
cdr3_aa: CASSLGKREPTYNEQFF
cdr3_nt: TGCGCCAGCAGCTTGGGAAAGCGGGAGCCGACCTACAATGAGCAGTTCTTC

clone_size: many
j_call: TRBJ1-1
v_call: TRBV12-3/TRBV12-4
d_call: TRBD1
cdr3_aa: CASRTGGMNTEAFF
cdr3_nt: TGTGCCAGCAGGACAGGGGGCATGAACACTGAAGCTTTCTTT

clone_size: many
j_call: TRBJ2-5
v_call: TRBV11-1
d_call: TRBD1
cdr3_aa: CASSRRDRSQETQYF
cdr3_nt: TGTGCCAGCAGCCGCCGGGACAGGAGTCAAGAGACCCAGTACTTC